The 29 T cell receptor beta chains reported below all come from one sample, sequenced in a study of blood T cells in healthy people across ages. A sample-barcoded 5' primer and a J-beta primer mix were used in a second PCR of roughly 7 to 11 cycles. From the 5' RACE reads, TCRdb called clonotypes with MiXCR, one entry per CDR3 protein. This repertoire shows just under 900,000 distinct CDR3 sequences, 29% found once; its top ten account for roughly 17%. Sequencing was carried out using blood. Receptors were obtained from a woman older than 75 in good health.

This clonotype came up a few times. The V gene is TRBV29-1, the J gene TRBJ1-2, with D tentatively TRBD1 (5 bases). Trimming took off 6 bases at V and 8 bases at J, with 13 bases between the two ends. Germline lookup yields CDR1 SQVTM and CDR2 ANQGSEA. The CDR3 has 11 amino acids. This CDR3 is CSVGRVEGYTF. The CDR3, as DNA: TGCAGCGTGGGACGGGTAGAGGGCTACACCTTC.

This clonotype was seen many times. The V and J genes are TRBV7-2 and TRBJ2-3; 9 nucleotides match TRBD1. Germline V gives CDR1 SGHTA, CDR2 FQGNSA. The CDR3 length is 15 residues. V was pared by 5 bases and J by 5 bases, with 8 bases of the junction left unmatched. The CDR3 coding sequence is TGTGCCAGCAGCACCACACGACAGGGGGGAGATACGCAGTATTTT. This encodes CASSTTRQGGDTQYF.

On this clonotype: Being one base from a much bigger clone, this may be a read error. V is TRBV15 and J is TRBJ2-7; D gene ambiguous. The CDR3 contains 15 residues. The germline V gene has CDR1 LNHNV and CDR2 YYDKDF (reference sequence). The CDR3 sequence: CATSREIDPAYQQYF. CDR3 sequence (DNA): TGTGCCACCAGCAGAGAGATAGACCCTGCCTACCAGCAGTACTTC.

To note about this clonotype: One end of the junction fails to match germline, which may point to a read error. The rearrangement uses TRBV4-1 and TRBJ2-6, with D hard to call. The CDR3 is 16 residues long. Germline V lookup: CDR1 MGHRA, CDR2 YSYEKL. The CDR3 coding sequence is TGCGCCAGCGGCCAAGCGCTACTGGCTGGGGCCAACGTCCTGACTTTC. It encodes CASGQALLAGANVLTF.

The chain recombines TRBV7-2 with TRBJ1-3; D is uncertain. There are 15 residues in the CDR3. Per the germline V gene, CDR1 is SGHTA and CDR2 is FQGNSA. Deletions cut 4 bases from V and 2 bases from J, with 12 bases between. The CDR3 DNA reads TGTGCCAGCAGCTCAGGCGAAGGACCTGGAAACACCATATATTTT. This sequence encodes CASSSGEGPGNTIYF.

The table lists this clonotype with many counts. The chain links TRBV20-1 to TRBJ2-3, with 8 nucleotides matching TRBD2. The germline V gene encodes CDR1 DFQATT and CDR2 SNEGSKA (reference sequence). There are 15 residues in the CDR3. V was pared by 0 bases and J by 5 bases, with 7 bases of the junction left unmatched. CDR3 in amino acids: CSAREAGGHQDTQYF. The CDR3 DNA sequence: TGCAGTGCTAGAGAGGCGGGGGGCCATCAAGATACGCAGTATTTT.

This clonotype was seen a handful of times. This may be a read error, as it is one base from a much larger clone. The chain has TRBV20-1 and TRBJ2-1, with D perhaps matching TRBD1 (6 bases). Per the germline V gene, CDR1 is DFQATT and CDR2 is SNEGSKA (reference sequence). This CDR3 comprises 12 residues. CDR3 sequence reads: CSASEGVNEQVF. The CDR3 nucleotides read TGCAGTGCATCCGAGGGGGTTAATGAGCAGGTCTTC.

V and J are TRBV5-6 and TRBJ2-2; D is unresolved. The CDR3 length is 17 residues. The V gene's germline CDR1 is SGHDT and CDR2 YYEEEE. V gave up 3 bases and J gave up 6 bases, with 21 bases separating them. CDR3: CASSSTPRPLYPGELFF. CDR3 nucleotides: TGTGCCAGCAGCTCGACGCCGCGACCACTTTATCCCGGGGAGCTGTTTTTT. The variable domain in full, with the rest retrieved from reference TRBV5-6 and TRBJ2-2, is DAGVTQSPTHLIKTRGQQVTLRCSPKSGHDTVSWYQQALGQGPQFIFQYYEEEERQRGNFPDRFSGHQFPNYSSELNVNALLLGDSALYLCASSSTPRPLYPGELFFGEGSRLTVL.

The V call is TRBV5-1, the J call TRBJ2-2; no clear D. Looked up from germline, CDR1 is SGHRS and CDR2 is YFSETQ. The CDR3 spans 13 residues. V lost 1 base and J lost 6, with 7 bases in between. In DNA form, the CDR3 reads TGCGCCAGCAGCTTGATCCTCTCCGGGGAGCTGTTTTTT. Amino acid sequence: CASSLILSGELFF.

This clonotype was seen many times. The CDR3 DNA reads TGTGCCAGCAGTTTTCAGGGAGGCTCTGGAAACACCATATATTTT. Amino acids: CASSFQGGSGNTIYF. The chain has TRBV12-3 or TRBV12-4 and TRBJ1-3; weak D call: TRBD1 (5 bases). This CDR3 has 15 amino acids. The germline V and J ends were trimmed by 3 bases and 0 bases, with 9 bases remaining between them.

The chain couples TRBV5-1 to TRBJ2-1, with D possibly matching TRBD1 (6 bases). The CDR3 runs 15 residues. The ends were cut back, 2 bases at V and 2 bases at J, with 11 bases in the middle. Looked up from germline, CDR1 is SGHRS and CDR2 is YFSETQ. CDR3 sequence reads: CASSLFDRTYNEQFF. The CDR3 coding sequence is TGCGCCAGCAGCTTATTCGACAGGACCTACAATGAGCAGTTCTTC.

The genes are TRBV3-1 and TRBJ2-5, with D hard to call. V shed 1 base and J shed 1 base, with 10 bases lying between them. CDR3 length: 15 amino acids. Germline V gene lookup returns CDR1 LGHDT and CDR2 YNNKEL (reference sequence). This CDR3 is CASSQGAGLQETQYF. The CDR3 nucleotides read TGTGCCAGCAGCCAAGGAGCTGGGCTCCAAGAGACCCAGTACTTC.

The chain has TRBV7-2 and TRBJ2-1, with 9 bases fitting TRBD1. CDR3 length: 14 amino acids. Losses at the gene ends were 4 bases for V and 8 bases for J; bases not matched to a gene: 6. CDR1 is SGHTA, CDR2 FQGNSA, per germline. CDR3 sequence: CASSSGTGTYEQFF. The CDR3 bases are TGTGCCAGCAGCTCAGGGACAGGGACGTATGAGCAGTTCTTC.

The rearrangement uses TRBV20-1 and TRBJ1-1; D call uncertain. This CDR3 is built from 15 residues. V was pared by 3 bases and J by 1 base, with 15 bases between. Germline CDR1 DFQATT, CDR2 SNEGSKA (reference sequence). CDR3 sequence: CSASSTPGENTEAFF. The CDR3 nucleotides are TGCAGTGCTAGCTCCACCCCGGGAGAGAACACTGAAGCTTTCTTT.

This chain joins TRBV27 and TRBJ2-2, with 8 bases lining up with TRBD1. From germline, CDR1 is MNHEY and CDR2 SMNVEV (reference sequence). The CDR3 runs to 14 residues. V was clipped by 7 bases and J by 4 bases; unmatched bases: 5. The CDR3 sequence: CASKDRGCTGELFF. In DNA, the CDR3 is TGTGCCAGCAAAGACAGGGGCTGCACCGGGGAGCTGTTTTTT.

This clonotype occurred many times. This chain uses TRBV7-9 with TRBJ2-3; 7 nucleotides align to TRBD1. V shed 1 base and J 2 bases; nucleotides not matched to a gene: 3. CDR3 size: 15 residues. Germline CDR1 and CDR2: SEHNR and FQNEAQ (reference sequence). CDR3 amino acids: CASSLEGQPTDTQYF. The CDR3 DNA reads as TGTGCCAGCAGCTTAGAGGGACAGCCCACAGATACGCAGTATTTT.

This clonotype was recorded a few times. Since a much larger clone is just one base distant, this may be a read error. The chain joins TRBV6-5 to TRBJ1-2; D possibly corresponds to TRBD1 (6 bases). The CDR3 is 15 amino acids. Germline CDR1 is MNHEY and CDR2 is SVGAGI. In nucleotides, the CDR3 is TGTGCCAGCAGTTACTCCGGGACAACTAACTATGGCCACACCTTC. Protein product: CASSYSGTTNYGHTF.

A note on this clonotype: Given a much more abundant clone one base away, this may be a read error. This sequence joins TRBV21-1 and TRBJ2-1; TRBD2, as called in the table, went unchecked against the DNA. TRBV21-1 is recorded as a pseudogene. This CDR3 contains 14 residues. The CDR3 region has the DNA TGTGCCAGCAGCAGGCTAGTGGTTCCCAATGAGCAGGTCTTC. Translation gives CASSRLVVPNEQVF.

This clonotype was found many times. The V gene is TRBV5-1, the J gene TRBJ2-7; TRBD1 might be the D (8 bases). Germline loops: CDR1 SGHRS, CDR2 YFSETQ. V dropped 0 bases and J dropped 5 bases, with 15 bases sitting between them. The CDR3 spans 15 residues. Here the CDR3 reads CASSLALQGGDEQYF. The DNA for the CDR3 is TGCGCCAGCAGCTTGGCCCTACAGGGGGGGGACGAGCAGTACTTC.

The table lists this clonotype with many counts. The chain employs TRBV10-3 and TRBJ1-6, with D possibly TRBD1 on 5 matching bases. This CDR3 is built from 13 residues. Trimming shortened V by 3 bases and J by 7 bases, and 7 bases separated the two germline ends. CDR1 and CDR2 from the germline V gene are ENHRY and SYGVKD. The CDR3 bases are TGTGCCATCAGTGACAGGGCGAATTCACCCCTCCACTTT. It specifies CAISDRANSPLHF.

This clonotype came up many times. The rearrangement joins TRBV12-3 or TRBV12-4 to TRBJ1-5; tentatively, D is TRBD1 (6 bases). V gave up 6 bases and J gave up 2 bases, with 11 bases separating them. This CDR3 is 14 amino acids long. The CDR3 is CASSYRVGNQPQHF. In DNA, the CDR3 is TGTGCCAGCAGCTACAGGGTTGGCAATCAGCCCCAGCATTTT.

This clonotype was observed many times. The chain is built from TRBV6-2 or TRBV6-3 and TRBJ2-1; D might be TRBD2 (5 bases). The CDR3 covers 13 residues. Germline assignment: CDR1 MNHEY and CDR2 SVGEGT. V lost 8 bases and J 9 bases, leaving 17 bases between the germline ends. The CDR3 loop is CASGLPGVGEQFF. In DNA form, the CDR3 reads TGTGCCAGCGGACTCCCCGGGGTTGGTGAGCAGTTCTTC.

The chain couples TRBV5-6 to TRBJ1-5; 9 bases match TRBD1. Germline lookup yields CDR1 SGHDT and CDR2 YYEEEE. The CDR3 is 17 amino acids. The V gene end was trimmed by 4 bases and the J gene end by 4 bases; junction bases not matched to a gene: 12. The CDR3 here is CASSPRGQGSQNQPQHF. The CDR3 DNA reads TGTGCCAGCAGCCCGAGGGGACAGGGTTCCCAGAATCAGCCCCAGCATTTT.

CDR3 bases: TGTGCCAGCAGCGTCCGGGACTCGCGACATACGCAGTATTTT. Protein: CASSVRDSRHTQYF. V gene TRBV7-2 combines with J gene TRBJ2-3; tentatively, D is TRBD2 (6 bases). V lost 5 bases, J lost 7 bases, and 16 bases lay in between. The CDR3 consists of 14 residues. CDR1 and CDR2 from the germline V gene are SGHTA and FQGNSA.

This clonotype was picked up a small number of times. Given a much more abundant clone one base away, this may be a read error. The rearrangement links TRBV12-3 or TRBV12-4 to TRBJ2-3, with 9 bases fitting TRBD2. V lost 5 bases, J lost 4 bases, and 7 bases stayed unmatched. The CDR3 totals 15 residues. The CDR3 spells CASSLGTSPADTQYF. CDR3 coding DNA: TGTGCCAGCAGTCTCGGGACTAGCCCCGCAGATACGCAGTATTTT.

This clonotype was seen repeatedly, ten times or more. The chain carries TRBV4-3 and TRBJ2-1; tentatively, D is TRBD2 (5 bases). Trimming removed 0 bases at V and 8 bases at J, with 17 bases between. The V gene's germline CDR1 is LGHNA and CDR2 YSLEER. CDR3 size: 16 residues. CDR3 sequence reads: CASSQDHLARVDEQFF. The CDR3 nucleotides read TGCGCCAGCAGCCAAGATCACCTAGCTCGCGTTGATGAGCAGTTCTTC.

The table lists this clonotype with many counts. The gene calls are TRBV4-2 and TRBJ2-5; D might be TRBD1 (5 bases). V lost 2 bases, J lost 4 bases, and 11 bases lay in between. The CDR3 spans 14 residues. The germline CDR1 and CDR2 sequences are LGHNA and YNFKEQ. The CDR3 DNA is TGTGCCAGCAGCCAATCGACAGTAACAGAGACCCAGTACTTC. Translating it yields CASSQSTVTETQYF.

In regard to this clonotype: A much larger clone lies a single base off, so this may be a read error. In nucleotides, the CDR3 is TGCAGTGCTACAGGGGTTAGCAATCAGCCCCAGCATTTT. Translation gives CSATGVSNQPQHF. J is TRBJ1-5 and V is TRBV20-1; D may be TRBD1 (6 bases). V was clipped by 4 bases and J by 0 bases, with 7 bases between them. Germline CDR1 is DFQATT and CDR2 is SNEGSKA (reference sequence). The CDR3 covers 13 residues.

This clonotype was counted at least ten times. CDR3 sequence: CASSSAGSTDTQYF. The CDR3, as DNA: TGTGCCAGCAGCTCGGCCGGAAGCACAGATACGCAGTATTTT. The rearrangement joins TRBV6-5 to TRBJ2-3; no clear D gene. Trimming stripped 6 bases from V and 0 bases from J, with 10 bases between. CDR1 MNHEY and CDR2 SVGAGI come from the germline V gene. CDR3 length equals 14 residues.